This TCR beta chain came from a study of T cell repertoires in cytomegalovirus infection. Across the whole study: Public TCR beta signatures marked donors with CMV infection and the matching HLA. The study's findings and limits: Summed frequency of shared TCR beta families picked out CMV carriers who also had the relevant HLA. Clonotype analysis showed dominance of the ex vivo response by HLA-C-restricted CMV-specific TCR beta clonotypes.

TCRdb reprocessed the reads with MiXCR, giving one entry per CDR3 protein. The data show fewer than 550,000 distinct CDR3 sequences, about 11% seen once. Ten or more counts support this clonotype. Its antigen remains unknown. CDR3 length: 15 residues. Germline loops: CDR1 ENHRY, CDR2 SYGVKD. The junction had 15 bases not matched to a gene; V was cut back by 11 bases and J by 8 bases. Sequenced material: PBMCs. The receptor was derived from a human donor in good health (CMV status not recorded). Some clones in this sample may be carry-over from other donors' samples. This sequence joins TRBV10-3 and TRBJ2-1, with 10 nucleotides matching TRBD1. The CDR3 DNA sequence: TGTGCCGCCGGGGACAGGGGTGATAATCGGCATGAGCAGTTCTTC. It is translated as CAAGDRGDNRHEQFF.